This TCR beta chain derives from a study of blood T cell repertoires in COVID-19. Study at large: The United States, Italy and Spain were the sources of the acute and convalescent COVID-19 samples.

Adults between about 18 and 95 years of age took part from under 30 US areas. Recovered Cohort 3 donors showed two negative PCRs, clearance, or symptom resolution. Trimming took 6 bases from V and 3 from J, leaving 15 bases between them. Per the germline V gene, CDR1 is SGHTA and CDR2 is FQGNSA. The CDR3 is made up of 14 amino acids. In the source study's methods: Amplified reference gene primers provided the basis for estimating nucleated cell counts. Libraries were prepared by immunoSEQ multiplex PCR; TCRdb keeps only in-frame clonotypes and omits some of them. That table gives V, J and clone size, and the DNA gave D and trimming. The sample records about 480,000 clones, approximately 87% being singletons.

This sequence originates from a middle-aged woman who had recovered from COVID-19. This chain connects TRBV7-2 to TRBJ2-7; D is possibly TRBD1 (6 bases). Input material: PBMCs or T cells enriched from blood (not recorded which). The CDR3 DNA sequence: TGTGCCAGCAGACGGACAGTCGGGCTCTACGAGCAGTACTTC. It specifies CASRRTVGLYEQYF.